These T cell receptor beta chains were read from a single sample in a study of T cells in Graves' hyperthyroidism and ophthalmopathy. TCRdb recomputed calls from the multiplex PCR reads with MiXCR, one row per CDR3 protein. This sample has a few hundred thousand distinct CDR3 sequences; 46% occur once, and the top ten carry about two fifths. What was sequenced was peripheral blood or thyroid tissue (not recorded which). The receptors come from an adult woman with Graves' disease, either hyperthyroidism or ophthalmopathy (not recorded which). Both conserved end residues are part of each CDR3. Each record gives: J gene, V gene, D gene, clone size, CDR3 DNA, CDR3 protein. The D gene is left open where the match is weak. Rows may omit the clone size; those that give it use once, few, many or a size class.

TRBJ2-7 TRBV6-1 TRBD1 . TGTGCCAGCAGCCAAGGGACAGGACCTGCCTACGAGCAGTACTTC CASSQGTGPAYEQYF
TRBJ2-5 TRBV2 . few TGTGCCAGCAGTGAAGTTCGAGGTTTGAGAGAGACCCAGTACTTC CASSEVRGLRETQYF
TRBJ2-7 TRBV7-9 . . TGTGCCAGCTCACCACCGGGACAACCCTACGAGCAGTACTTC CASSPPGQPYEQYF
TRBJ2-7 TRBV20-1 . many TGCAGTGCTAACCCCAACAGTGAAGAGCAGTACTTC CSANPNSEEQYF
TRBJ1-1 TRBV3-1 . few TGTGCCAGCAGCCCATGGGGCCAGAACACTGAAGCTTTCTTT CASSPWGQNTEAFF
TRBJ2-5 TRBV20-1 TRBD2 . TGCAGTGCTAGTCTAGCGGAAGGGCTGAAGACCCAGTACTTC CSASLAEGLKTQYF
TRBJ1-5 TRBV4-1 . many TGCGCCAGCAGCTATTATAGCAATCAGCCCCAGCATTTT CASSYYSNQPQHF
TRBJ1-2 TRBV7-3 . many TGTGCCAGCAGCCAAGGGACGGACTATGGCTACACCTTC CASSQGTDYGYTF
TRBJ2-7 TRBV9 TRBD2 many TGTGCCAGCAGCGGCGTCCTACTAGCGGGAGTCGGCGAGCAGTACTTC CASSGVLLAGVGEQYF
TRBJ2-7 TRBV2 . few TGTGCCAGCAGGGGGCTTAACTACGAGCAGTACTTC CASRGLNYEQYF
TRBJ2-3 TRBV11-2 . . TGTGCCAGCAGCTTGGGAGGTGCAGATACGCAGTATTTT CASSLGGADTQYF
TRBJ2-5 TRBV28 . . TGTGCCAGCAGTTCTCCGGGACAGGGTAGAGCGGGAGGGCCTGAGACCCAGTACTTC CASSSPGQGRAGGPETQYF
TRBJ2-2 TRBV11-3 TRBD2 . TGTGCCAGCAGCCGCGCTAGCGGGACGACAACCGGGGAGCTGTTTTTT CASSRASGTTTGELFF
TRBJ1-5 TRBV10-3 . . TGTGCCATCAAAGGCGGGGCAGAAGAGACCCAGCATTTT CAIKGGAEETQHF
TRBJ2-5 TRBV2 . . TGTGCCAGCAGTGCGTGGGGGACCCAAGAGACCCAGTACTTC CASSAWGTQETQYF
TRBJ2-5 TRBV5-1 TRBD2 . TGCGCCAGCAGCTTCGGGACTAGCGGAGCGGGGGAGACCCAGTACTTC CASSFGTSGAGETQYF
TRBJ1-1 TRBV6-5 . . TGTGCCAGCAAGATAGGGGGACCGAACACTGAAGCTTTCTTT CASKIGGPNTEAFF
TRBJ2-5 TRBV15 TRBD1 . TGTGCCACCAGCAGGGACAGGGCATTCCAAGAGACCCAGTACTTC CATSRDRAFQETQYF
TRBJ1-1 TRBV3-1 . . TGTGCCAGCAGCCAAGAAGGGGCGTTGAGTGAAGCTTTCTTT CASSQEGALSEAFF
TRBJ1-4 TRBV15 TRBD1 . TGTGCCACCAGCAGTACGGGACAGGGAAGGGAAAAACTGTTTTTT CATSSTGQGREKLFF